Listed below are T cell receptor beta chains from one sample, sequenced in a study of PD-1 blockade in classical Hodgkin lymphoma. Assay used: immunoSEQ multiplex PCR; TCRdb lists only in-frame clones, some missing. The sample holds 35,000 to 45,000 clones, roughly 88% seen once. The sample here was peripheral blood mononuclear cells (PBMCs), taken before the second cycle of nivolumab. Receptor source: a human donor with classical Hodgkin lymphoma. The CDR3 runs from the conserved cysteine through the conserved F or W. The order of the fields is D gene, clone size, J gene, V gene, CDR3 DNA, CDR3 protein. A D gene is named only where the DNA matches it firmly. Only part of the rows carry a size: once, few, many, or a class if the clone is expanded.

D: .; size: once; J: TRBJ1-5; V: TRBV19; DNA: TGTGCCACAAACAGGGGCAATCAGCCCCAGCATTTT; CDR3: CATNRGNQPQHF
D: .; size: medium-sized; J: TRBJ1-3; V: TRBV5-8; DNA: TGTGCCAGCAGCTTCACTGGAAACACCATATATTTT; CDR3: CASSFTGNTIYF
D: .; size: .; J: TRBJ2-3; V: TRBV11-3; DNA: TGTACCAGCAAGCGAGAGGGAGATACGCAGTATTTT; CDR3: CTSKREGDTQYF
D: .; size: .; J: TRBJ2-3; V: TRBV6-5; DNA: TGTGCCAGCAGTTACTTTCCGTCCCGCGTGAATACGCAGTATTTT; CDR3: CASSYFPSRVNTQYF
D: .; size: .; J: TRBJ1-5; V: TRBV6-5; DNA: TGTGCCAGCAGTTACACGGGGGCGGGTCAGCCCCAGCATTTT; CDR3: CASSYTGAGQPQHF
D: TRBD2; size: .; J: TRBJ2-1; V: TRBV9; DNA: TGTGCCAGCAGCGTAGCTACCCAGCGGGGTTACAATGAGCAGTTCTTC; CDR3: CASSVATQRGYNEQFF
D: TRBD1; size: .; J: TRBJ2-2; V: TRBV27; DNA: TGTGCCAGCAGTTTCGATTTTGGCCGACAGGGGGGAAACACCGGGGAGCTGTTTTTT; CDR3: CASSFDFGRQGGNTGELFF
D: .; size: .; J: TRBJ2-2; V: TRBV9; DNA: TGTGCCAGCAGCGAACAAGACGCGAACACCGGGGAGCTGTTTTTT; CDR3: CASSEQDANTGELFF
D: .; size: .; J: TRBJ2-7; V: TRBV9; DNA: TGTGCCAGCAGCGTAGACACCCCCTACGAGCAGTACTTC; CDR3: CASSVDTPYEQYF
D: TRBD1; size: .; J: TRBJ1-5; V: TRBV28; DNA: TGTGCCAGCAGGAGTACTAGAGGGACAGGGATTGATTATAGCAATCAGCCCCAGCATTTT; CDR3: CASRSTRGTGIDYSNQPQHF